Shown below are 4 T cell receptor beta chains from a single sample sequenced in a study of blood T cell repertoires in COVID-19 (dated by TCRdb to the early 2020s). Preparation of the library involved the immunoSEQ multiplex PCR assay. The source is immuneACCESS, and TCRdb retained only in-frame sequences with V and J called. Part of the clones is not carried over; for the studies checked, unresolved V genes explain less than half of this, and the remainder is unexplained. The sample profile shows 80,000 to 95,000 clones; about four fifths of them were found once. The ten largest clones represent around 5% of the sample. Sequenced sample: peripheral blood. The receptors derive from a man aged 80 or over with COVID-19, enrolled during active disease.

The chain employs TRBV7-2 and TRBJ1-2; 7 nucleotides agree with TRBD1. V lost 4 bases, J lost 4 bases, and 3 bases stayed unmatched. The CDR3 totals 13 residues. The germline V gene encodes CDR1 SGHTA and CDR2 FQGNSA. CDR3 region: CASSWGQSYGYTF. The CDR3 DNA follows: TGTGCCAGCAGCTGGGGACAGAGCTATGGCTACACCTTC. The full variable domain, its missing parts supplied by reference TRBV7-2 and TRBJ1-2, is GAGVSQSPSNKVTEKGKDVELRCDPISGHTALYWYRQSLGQGLEFLIYFQGNSAPDKSGLPSDRFSAERTGGSVSTLTIQRTQQEDSAVYLCASSWGQSYGYTFGSGTRLTVV.

On this clone itself: Other DNA variants within this sample encode the same CDR3. The rearrangement uses TRBV9 and TRBJ2-1; TRBD1 matches at 10 bases. The CDR3 sequence is 15 residues long. Germline V CDR1 and CDR2: SGDLS, YYNGEE. V shed 4 bases and J 1 base; nucleotides not matched to a gene: 2. This chain's CDR3 is CASSRDRGSYNEQFF. For the CDR3, the DNA is TGTGCCAGCAGCAGGGACAGGGGTTCCTACAATGAGCAGTTCTTC.

The V gene is TRBV24-1, the J gene TRBJ2-3, with TRBD2 matching over 8 bases. J lost 1 base, V lost 2 bases, and 4 bases had no gene match. CDR1 KGHDR and CDR2 SFDVKD come from the germline V gene. This CDR3 contains 16 residues. The CDR3 here is CATSDSGREGTDTQYF. The CDR3, as DNA: TGTGCCACCAGTGATTCCGGGCGGGAGGGCACAGATACGCAGTATTTT.

V and J are TRBV4-2 and TRBJ1-4; D unclear. The V gene's germline CDR1 is LGHNA and CDR2 YNFKEQ. Trimming removed 1 base from V and 7 bases from J, with 16 bases in between. The CDR3 loop spans 16 amino acids. DNA for the CDR3: TGTGCCAGCAGCCAAGTGGGCCCGGGAGCGGCTGAAAAACTGTTTTTT. It specifies CASSQVGPGAAEKLFF.